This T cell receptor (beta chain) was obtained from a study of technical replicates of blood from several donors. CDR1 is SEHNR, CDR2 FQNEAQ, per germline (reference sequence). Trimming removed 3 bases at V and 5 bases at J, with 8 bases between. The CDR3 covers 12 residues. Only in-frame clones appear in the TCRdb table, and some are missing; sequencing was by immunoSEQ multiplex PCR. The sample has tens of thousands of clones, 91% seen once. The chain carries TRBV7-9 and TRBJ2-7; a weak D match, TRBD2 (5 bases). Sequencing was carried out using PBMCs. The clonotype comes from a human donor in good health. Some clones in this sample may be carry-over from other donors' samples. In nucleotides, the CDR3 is TGTGCCAGCAGCTTGGTAGCGAACGAGCAGTACTTC. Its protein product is CASSLVANEQYF.